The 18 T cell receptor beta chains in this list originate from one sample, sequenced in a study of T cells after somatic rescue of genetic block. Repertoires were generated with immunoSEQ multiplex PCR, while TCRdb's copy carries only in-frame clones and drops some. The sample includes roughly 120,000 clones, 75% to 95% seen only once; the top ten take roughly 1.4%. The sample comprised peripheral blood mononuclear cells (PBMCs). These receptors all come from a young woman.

CDR3 sequence: CASSDGGSGANVLTF. DNA for the CDR3: TGTGCCAGCAGTGACGGGGGTTCTGGGGCCAACGTCCTGACTTTC. The chain joins TRBV6-4 to TRBJ2-6; D possibly matches TRBD1 or TRBD2 (5 bases each). CDR3 length: 15 amino acids. CDR1 MRHNA and CDR2 SNTAGT come from the germline V gene. Trimming took 2 bases from V and 1 from J, leaving 6 bases between them.

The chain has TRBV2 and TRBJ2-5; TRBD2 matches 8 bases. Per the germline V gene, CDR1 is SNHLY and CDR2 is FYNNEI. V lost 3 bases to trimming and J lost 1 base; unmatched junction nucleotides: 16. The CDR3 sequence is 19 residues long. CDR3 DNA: TGTGCCAGCAGTGAGTTCAAGTCCGGCGGGGGGCCTATCCAAGAGACCCAGTACTTC. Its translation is CASSEFKSGGGPIQETQYF. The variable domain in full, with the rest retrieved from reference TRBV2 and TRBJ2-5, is EPEVTQTPSHQVTQMGQEVILRCVPISNHLYFYWYRQILGQKVEFLVSFYNNEISEKSEIFDDQFSVERPDGSNFTLKIRSTKLEDSAMYFCASSEFKSGGGPIQETQYFGPGTRLLVL.

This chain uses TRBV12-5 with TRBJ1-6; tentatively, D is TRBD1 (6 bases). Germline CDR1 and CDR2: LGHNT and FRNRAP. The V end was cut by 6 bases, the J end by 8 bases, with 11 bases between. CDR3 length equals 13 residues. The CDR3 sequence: CASGIDRHSPLHF. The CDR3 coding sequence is TGTGCTAGTGGGATAGACAGGCATTCACCCCTCCACTTT.

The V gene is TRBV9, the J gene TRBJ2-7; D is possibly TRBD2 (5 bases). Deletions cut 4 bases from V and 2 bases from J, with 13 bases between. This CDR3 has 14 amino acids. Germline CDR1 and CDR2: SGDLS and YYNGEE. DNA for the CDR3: TGTGCCAGCAGCTCTAGGACTCATCCCTACGAGCAGTACTTC. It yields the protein CASSSRTHPYEQYF.

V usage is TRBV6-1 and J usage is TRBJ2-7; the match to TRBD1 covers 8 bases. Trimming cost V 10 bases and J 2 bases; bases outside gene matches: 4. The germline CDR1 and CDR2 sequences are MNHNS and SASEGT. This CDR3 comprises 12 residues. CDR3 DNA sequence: TGTGCCACACGGGACAGGACCTACGAGCAGTACTTC. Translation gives CATRDRTYEQYF.

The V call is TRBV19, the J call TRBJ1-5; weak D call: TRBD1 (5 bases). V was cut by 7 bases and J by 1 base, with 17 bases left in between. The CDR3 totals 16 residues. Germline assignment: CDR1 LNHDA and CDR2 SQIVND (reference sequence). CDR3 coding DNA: TGTGCCAGTACCGGCCGGACACTTGAAAGCAATCAGCCCCAGCATTTT. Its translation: CASTGRTLESNQPQHF.

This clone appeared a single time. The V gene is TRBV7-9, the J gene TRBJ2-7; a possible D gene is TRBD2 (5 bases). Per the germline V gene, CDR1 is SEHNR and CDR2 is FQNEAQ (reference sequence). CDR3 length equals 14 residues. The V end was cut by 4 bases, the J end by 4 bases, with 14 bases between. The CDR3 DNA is TGTGCCAGCAGCTCCGGTCCGGGAACGTACGAGCAGTACTTC. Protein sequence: CASSSGPGTYEQYF.

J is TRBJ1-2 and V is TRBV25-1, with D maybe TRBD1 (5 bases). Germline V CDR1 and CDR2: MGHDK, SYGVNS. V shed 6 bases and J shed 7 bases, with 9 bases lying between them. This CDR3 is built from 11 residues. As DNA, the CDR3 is TGTGCCAGCAGCGGGACTTCTGGCTACACCTTC. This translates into CASSGTSGYTF.

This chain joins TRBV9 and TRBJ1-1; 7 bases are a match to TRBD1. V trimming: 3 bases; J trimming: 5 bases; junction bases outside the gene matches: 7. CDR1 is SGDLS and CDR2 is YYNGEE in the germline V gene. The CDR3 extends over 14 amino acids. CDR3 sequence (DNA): TGTGCCAGCAGCGAAAGGAGACAGGGTACTGAAGCTTTCTTT. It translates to CASSERRQGTEAFF.

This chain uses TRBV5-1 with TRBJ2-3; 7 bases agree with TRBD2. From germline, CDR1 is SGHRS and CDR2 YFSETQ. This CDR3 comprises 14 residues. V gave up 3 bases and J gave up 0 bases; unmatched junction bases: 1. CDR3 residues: CASSWGGSTDTQYF. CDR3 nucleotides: TGCGCCAGCAGCTGGGGGGGAAGCACAGATACGCAGTATTTT.

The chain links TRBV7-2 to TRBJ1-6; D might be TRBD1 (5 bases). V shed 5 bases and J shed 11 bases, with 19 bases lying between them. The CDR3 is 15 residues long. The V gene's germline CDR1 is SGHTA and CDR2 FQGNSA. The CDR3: CASSTSWGDVAPLHF. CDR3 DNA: TGTGCCAGCAGCACCAGCTGGGGGGATGTGGCACCCCTCCACTTT.

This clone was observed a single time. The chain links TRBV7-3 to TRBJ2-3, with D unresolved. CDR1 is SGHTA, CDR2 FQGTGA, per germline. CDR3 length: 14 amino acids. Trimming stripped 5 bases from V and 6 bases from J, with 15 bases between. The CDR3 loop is CASSRDRGGDTQYF. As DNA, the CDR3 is TGTGCCAGCAGCCGTGACCGCGGTGGGGATACGCAGTATTTT.

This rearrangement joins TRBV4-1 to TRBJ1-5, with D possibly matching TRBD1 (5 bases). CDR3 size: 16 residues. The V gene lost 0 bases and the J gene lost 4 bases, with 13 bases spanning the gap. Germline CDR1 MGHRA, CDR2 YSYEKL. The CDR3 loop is CASSQDLGVRNQPQHF. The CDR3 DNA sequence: TGCGCCAGCAGCCAAGATTTGGGGGTTCGGAATCAGCCCCAGCATTTT.

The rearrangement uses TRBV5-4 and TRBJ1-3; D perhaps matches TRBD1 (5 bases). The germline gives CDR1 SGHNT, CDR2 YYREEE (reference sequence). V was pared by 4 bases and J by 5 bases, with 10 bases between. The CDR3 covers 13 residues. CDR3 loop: CASSPRDRNTIYF. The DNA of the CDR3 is TGTGCCAGCAGCCCAAGGGACCGAAACACCATATATTTT.

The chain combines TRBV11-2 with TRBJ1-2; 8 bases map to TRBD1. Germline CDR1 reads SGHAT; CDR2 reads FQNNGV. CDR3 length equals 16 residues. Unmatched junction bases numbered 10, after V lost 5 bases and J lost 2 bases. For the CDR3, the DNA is TGTGCCAGCAGCCCCCAGACAGGGGTAGTCAACTATGGCTACACCTTC. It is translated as CASSPQTGVVNYGYTF.

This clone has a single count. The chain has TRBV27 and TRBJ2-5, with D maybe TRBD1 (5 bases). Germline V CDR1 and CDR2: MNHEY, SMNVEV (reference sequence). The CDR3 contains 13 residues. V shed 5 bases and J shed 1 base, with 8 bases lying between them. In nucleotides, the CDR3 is TGTGCCAGCAGTCGTCAGGGCCAAGAGACCCAGTACTTC. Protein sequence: CASSRQGQETQYF.

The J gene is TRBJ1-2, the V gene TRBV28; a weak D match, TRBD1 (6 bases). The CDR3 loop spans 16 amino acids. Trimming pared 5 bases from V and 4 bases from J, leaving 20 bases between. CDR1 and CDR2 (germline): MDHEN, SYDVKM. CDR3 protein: CASSKGSSLGGYGYTF. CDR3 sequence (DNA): TGTGCCAGCAGTAAGGGTTCCTCCCTAGGGGGCTATGGCTACACCTTC.

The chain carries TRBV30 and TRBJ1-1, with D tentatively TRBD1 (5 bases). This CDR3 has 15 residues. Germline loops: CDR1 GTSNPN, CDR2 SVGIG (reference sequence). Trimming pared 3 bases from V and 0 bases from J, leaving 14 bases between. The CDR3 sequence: CAWRGWGAVNTEAFF. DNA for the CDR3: TGTGCCTGGAGGGGATGGGGCGCAGTGAACACTGAAGCTTTCTTT.